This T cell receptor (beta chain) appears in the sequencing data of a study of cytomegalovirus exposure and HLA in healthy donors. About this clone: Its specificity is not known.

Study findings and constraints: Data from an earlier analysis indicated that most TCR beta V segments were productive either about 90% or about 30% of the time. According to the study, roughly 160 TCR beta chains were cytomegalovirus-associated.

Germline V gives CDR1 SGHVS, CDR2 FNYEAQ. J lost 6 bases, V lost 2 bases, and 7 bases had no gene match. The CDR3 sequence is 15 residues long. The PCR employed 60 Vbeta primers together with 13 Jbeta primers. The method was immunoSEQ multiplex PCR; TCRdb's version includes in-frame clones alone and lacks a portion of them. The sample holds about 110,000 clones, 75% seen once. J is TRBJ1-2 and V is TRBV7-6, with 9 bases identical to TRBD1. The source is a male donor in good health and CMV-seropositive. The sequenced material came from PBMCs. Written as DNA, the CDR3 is TGTGCCAGCAGCTTAACGGGACAGGGAATTGATGGCTACACCTTC. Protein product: CASSLTGQGIDGYTF.